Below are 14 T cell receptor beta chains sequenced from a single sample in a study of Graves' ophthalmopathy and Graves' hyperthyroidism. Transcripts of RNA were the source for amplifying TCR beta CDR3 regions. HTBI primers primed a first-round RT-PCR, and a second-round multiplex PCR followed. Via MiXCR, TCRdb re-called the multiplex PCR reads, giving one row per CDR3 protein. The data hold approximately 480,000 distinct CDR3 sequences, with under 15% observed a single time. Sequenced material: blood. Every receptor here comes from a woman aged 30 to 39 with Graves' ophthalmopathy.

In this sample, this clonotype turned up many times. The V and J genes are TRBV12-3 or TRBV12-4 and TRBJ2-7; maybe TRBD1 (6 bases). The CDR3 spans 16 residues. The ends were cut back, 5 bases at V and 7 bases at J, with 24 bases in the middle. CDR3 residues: CASSPSGTPVVGEQYF. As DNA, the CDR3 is TGTGCCAGCAGTCCGTCCGGGACACCGGTCGTGGGGGAGCAGTACTTC.

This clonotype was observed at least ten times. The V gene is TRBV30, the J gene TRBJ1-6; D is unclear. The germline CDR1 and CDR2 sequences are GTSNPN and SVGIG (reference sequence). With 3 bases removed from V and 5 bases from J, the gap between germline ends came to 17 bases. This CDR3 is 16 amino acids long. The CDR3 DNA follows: TGTGCCTGGAGGTCCCCGGCGGGAATGGATAATTCACCCCTCCACTTT. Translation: CAWRSPAGMDNSPLHF.

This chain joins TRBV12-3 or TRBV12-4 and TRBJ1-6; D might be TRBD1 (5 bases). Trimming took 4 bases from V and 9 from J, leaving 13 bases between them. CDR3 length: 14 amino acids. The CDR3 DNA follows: TGTGCCAGCAGTTCCGGGGGGATTGGTTCACCCCTCCACTTT. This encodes CASSSGGIGSPLHF.

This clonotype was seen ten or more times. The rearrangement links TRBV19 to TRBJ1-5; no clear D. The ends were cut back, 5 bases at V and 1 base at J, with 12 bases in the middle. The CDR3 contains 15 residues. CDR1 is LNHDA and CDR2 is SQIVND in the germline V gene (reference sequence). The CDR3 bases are TGTGCCAGTAGTCCCGGGGTATACAGCAATCAGCCCCAGCATTTT. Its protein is CASSPGVYSNQPQHF.

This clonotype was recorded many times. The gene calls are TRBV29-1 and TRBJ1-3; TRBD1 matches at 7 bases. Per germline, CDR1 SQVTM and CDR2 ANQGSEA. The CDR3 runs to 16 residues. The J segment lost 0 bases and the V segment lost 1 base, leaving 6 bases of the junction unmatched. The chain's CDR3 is CSVEVEGTVSGNTIYF. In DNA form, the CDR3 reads TGCAGCGTTGAAGTCGAGGGGACAGTCTCTGGAAACACCATATATTTT.

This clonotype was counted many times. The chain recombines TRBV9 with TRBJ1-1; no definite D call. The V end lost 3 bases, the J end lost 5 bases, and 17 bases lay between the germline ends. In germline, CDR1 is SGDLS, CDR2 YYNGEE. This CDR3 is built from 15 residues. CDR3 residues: CASSDGVIRGTEAFF. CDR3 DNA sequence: TGTGCCAGCAGCGACGGGGTTATCAGAGGGACTGAAGCTTTCTTT.

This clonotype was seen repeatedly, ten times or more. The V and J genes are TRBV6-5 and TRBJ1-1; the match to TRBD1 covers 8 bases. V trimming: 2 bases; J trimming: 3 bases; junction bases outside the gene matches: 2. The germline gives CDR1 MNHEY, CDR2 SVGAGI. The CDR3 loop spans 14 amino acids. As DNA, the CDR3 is TGTGCCAGCAGTTACGCGGACAGGGACACTGAAGCTTTCTTT. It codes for CASSYADRDTEAFF.

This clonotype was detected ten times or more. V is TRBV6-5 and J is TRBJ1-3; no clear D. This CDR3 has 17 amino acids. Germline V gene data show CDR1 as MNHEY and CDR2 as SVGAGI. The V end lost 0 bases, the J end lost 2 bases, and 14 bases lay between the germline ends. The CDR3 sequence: CASSYSIEAWAGNTIYF. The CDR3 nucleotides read TGTGCCAGCAGTTACTCGATCGAGGCGTGGGCTGGAAACACCATATATTTT.

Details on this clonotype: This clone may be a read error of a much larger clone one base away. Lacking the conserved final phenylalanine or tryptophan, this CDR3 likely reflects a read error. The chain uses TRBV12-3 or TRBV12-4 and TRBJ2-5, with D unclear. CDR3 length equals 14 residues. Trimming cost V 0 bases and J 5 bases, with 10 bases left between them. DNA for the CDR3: TGTGCCAGCAGTTTAGCGGTGATCAGTGAGACCCAGTACCTC. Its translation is CASSLAVISETQYL.

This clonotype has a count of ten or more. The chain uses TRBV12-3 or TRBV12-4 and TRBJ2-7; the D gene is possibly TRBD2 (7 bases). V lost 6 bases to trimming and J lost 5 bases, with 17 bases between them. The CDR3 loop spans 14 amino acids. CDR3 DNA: TGTGCCAGCAGCCTGGGTGGCGGGGGCGACGAGCAGTACTTC. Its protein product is CASSLGGGGDEQYF.

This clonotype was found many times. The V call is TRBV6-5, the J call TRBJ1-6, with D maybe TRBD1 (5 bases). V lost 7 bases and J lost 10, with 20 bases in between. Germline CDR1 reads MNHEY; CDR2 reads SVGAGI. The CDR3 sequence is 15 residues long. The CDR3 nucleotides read TGTGCCAGCAAGTTGGGACCGACTAACTGGTCACCCCTCCACTTT. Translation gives CASKLGPTNWSPLHF.

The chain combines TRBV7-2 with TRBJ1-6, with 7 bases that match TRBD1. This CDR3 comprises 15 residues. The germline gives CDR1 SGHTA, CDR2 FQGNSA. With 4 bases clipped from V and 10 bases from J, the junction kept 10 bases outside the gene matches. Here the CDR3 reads CASSSSTGTGSPLHF. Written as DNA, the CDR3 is TGTGCCAGCAGCTCGTCGACAGGGACGGGATCACCCCTCCACTTT. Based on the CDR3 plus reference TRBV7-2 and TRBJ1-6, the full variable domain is GAGVSQSPSNKVTEKGKDVELRCDPISGHTALYWYRQSLGQGLEFLIYFQGNSAPDKSGLPSDRFSAERTGGSVSTLTIQRTQQEDSAVYLCASSSSTGTGSPLHFGNGTRLTVT.

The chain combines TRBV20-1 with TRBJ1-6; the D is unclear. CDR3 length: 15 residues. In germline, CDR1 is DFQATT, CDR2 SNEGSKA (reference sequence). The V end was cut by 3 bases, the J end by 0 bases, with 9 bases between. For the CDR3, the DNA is TGCAGTGCTAGCTTGCGAACCTCCTATAATTCACCCCTCCACTTT. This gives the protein CSASLRTSYNSPLHF.

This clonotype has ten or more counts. The CDR3 sequence: CASSFEGAHEQYF. In DNA, the CDR3 is TGTGCCAGCAGTTTTGAGGGGGCTCACGAGCAGTACTTC. The gene calls are TRBV28 and TRBJ2-7; 7 nucleotides match TRBD1. Unmatched junction bases numbered 4, after V lost 3 bases and J lost 5 bases. Per the germline V gene, CDR1 is MDHEN and CDR2 is SYDVKM. The CDR3 covers 13 residues.